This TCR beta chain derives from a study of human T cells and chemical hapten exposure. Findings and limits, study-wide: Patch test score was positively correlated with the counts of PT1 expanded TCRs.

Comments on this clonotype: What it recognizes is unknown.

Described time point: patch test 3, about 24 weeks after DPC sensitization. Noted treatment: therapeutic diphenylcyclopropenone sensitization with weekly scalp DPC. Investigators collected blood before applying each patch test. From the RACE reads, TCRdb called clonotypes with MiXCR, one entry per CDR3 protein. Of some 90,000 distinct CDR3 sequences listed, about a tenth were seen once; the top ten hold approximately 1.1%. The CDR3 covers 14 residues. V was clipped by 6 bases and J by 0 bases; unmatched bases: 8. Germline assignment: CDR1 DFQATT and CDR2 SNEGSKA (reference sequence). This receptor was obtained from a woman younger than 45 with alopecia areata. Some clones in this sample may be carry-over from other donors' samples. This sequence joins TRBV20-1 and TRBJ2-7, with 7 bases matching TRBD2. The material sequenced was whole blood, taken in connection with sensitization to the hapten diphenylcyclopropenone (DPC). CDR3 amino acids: CSAPDPGGSYEQYV. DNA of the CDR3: TGCAGTGCCCCAGATCCGGGGGGCTCCTACGAGCAGTACGTC.